The rows below give T cell receptor beta chains drawn from one sample of a study of blood T cell repertoires in COVID-19. Generated by immunoSEQ multiplex PCR, the TCRdb table keeps only in-frame clones and is missing some. The sample records 350,000 to 450,000 clones, just over 90% being singletons. Sequences were obtained from PBMCs or T cells enriched from blood (not recorded which). The receptors come from a woman in her thirties or forties who had been exposed to COVID-19. CDR3s include the opening cysteine and the closing phenylalanine or tryptophan. Each record gives: J gene, V gene, D gene, clone size, CDR3 DNA, CDR3 protein. The D gene is left open where the match is weak. Clone size appears in some rows only: once, few, many, or a class for an expanded clone.

TRBJ2-7,TRBV5-1,TRBD1,.,TGCGCCAGCGGAGGACAGGGCTACGAGCAGTACTTC,CASGGQGYEQYF
TRBJ2-3,TRBV12-5,TRBD2,once,TGTGCTAGTGGTCCACACGGGGGGTTCGTTGCAGATACGCAGTATTTT,CASGPHGGFVADTQYF
TRBJ1-1,TRBV11-3,.,.,TGTGCCAGCAGCCGGGGCGGGGGAATGAACACTGAAGCTTTCTTT,CASSRGGGMNTEAFF
TRBJ2-2,TRBV5-1,.,.,TGCGCCAGCAGCTACTGGACTTTAGGCACCGGGGAGCTGTTTTTT,CASSYWTLGTGELFF
TRBJ2-7,TRBV10-2,.,.,TGCGCCAGCAGTTCGACAGCACAGTCCTACGAGCAGTACTTC,CASSSTAQSYEQYF
TRBJ1-6,TRBV3-1/TRBV3-2,TRBD1,.,TGTGCCAGCCACGGGACAGCGAATTCACCCCTCCACTTT,CASHGTANSPLHF
TRBJ2-3,TRBV2,.,.,TGTGCCAGCAGTGGTCAGGGCAGGGGATTGGCAGATACGCAGTATTTT,CASSGQGRGLADTQYF
TRBJ2-3,TRBV7-9,TRBD2,few,TGTGCCAGCAGCTTCGGCGGGGGAAGCACAGATACGCAGTATTTT,CASSFGGGSTDTQYF
TRBJ1-4,TRBV20-1,.,once,TGCAGTGCTAGGACCGGGGAAAAACTGTTTTTT,CSARTGEKLFF
TRBJ2-7,TRBV5-6,TRBD2,.,TGTGCCAGCAGCTCGGGACTAGCGAAACCCTTCAACTACGAGCAGTACTTC,CASSSGLAKPFNYEQYF
TRBJ2-7,TRBV4-3,TRBD1,.,TGCGCCAGCAGCCCGGGACAGGGGATTATCTACGAGCAGTACTTC,CASSPGQGIIYEQYF
TRBJ2-2,TRBV18,TRBD2,.,TGTGCCAGCTCACCACGAGGACTAGCGGGGGGGCAGAACACCGGGGAGCTGTTTTTT,CASSPRGLAGGQNTGELFF
TRBJ1-2,TRBV30,TRBD1,.,TGTGCCTGGCTGACTGGACAGGGCCTTCACTCTTATGGCTACACCTTC,CAWLTGQGLHSYGYTF
TRBJ2-1,TRBV10-2,TRBD1,.,TGCGCCAGCAGTGAGAGGGGGACAGCACTCTACTACAATGAGCAGTTCTTC,CASSERGTALYYNEQFF
TRBJ2-1,TRBV5-4,.,.,TGTGCCAGCAGCTTGGCCGGACGAGGGTGGAATGAGCAGTTCTTC,CASSLAGRGWNEQFF
TRBJ2-7,TRBV20-1,TRBD2,.,TGCAGTGCTAGTGGCGGGAGGTCGTCCTACGAGCAGTACTTC,CSASGGRSSYEQYF
TRBJ1-3,TRBV10-3,.,.,TGTGCCATCAGTGAGTCGTCGGGGGGCGGAAACACCATATATTTT,CAISESSGGGNTIYF
TRBJ2-7,TRBV7-2,TRBD2,.,TGTGCCAGCAGCCCAGGGTCCCGGACTAGCGGAACCTACGAGCAGTACTTC,CASSPGSRTSGTYEQYF
TRBJ2-4,TRBV12-5,TRBD2,.,TGTGCTAGTGGTTTGGCCCCGACTAGCGGGGGGCCCATTCAGTACTTC,CASGLAPTSGGPIQYF
TRBJ1-1,TRBV5-1,TRBD1,.,TGCGCCAGCAGCTTGATGACCAACAGGGGGAGTCTGAACACTGAAGCTTTCTTT,CASSLMTNRGSLNTEAFF
TRBJ1-2,TRBV5-4,.,.,TGTGCCAGCAGCCTAGGACAGAGAGCTAACTATGGCTACACCTTC,CASSLGQRANYGYTF
TRBJ2-2,TRBV25-1,.,.,TGTGCCAGCAGTGACATTCGTGGCAGAAAGAACACCGGGGAGCTGTTTTTT,CASSDIRGRKNTGELFF
TRBJ1-2,TRBV2,.,.,TGTGCCAGCAGCAGGGACGGGAGCTATGGCTACACCTTC,CASSRDGSYGYTF
TRBJ2-3,TRBV7-2,.,.,TGTGCCAGCAGCGCTCGGACTGGAGATACGCAGTATTTT,CASSARTGDTQYF
TRBJ1-2,TRBV6-4,.,.,TGTGCCAGCAGTGCCCAGGGGTCGGGAAAACATGGCTACACCTTC,CASSAQGSGKHGYTF
TRBJ1-2,TRBV7-9,.,.,TGTGCCAGCAGCCAAGCGGCGGCGGGGACGGGAGGCTACACCTTC,CASSQAAAGTGGYTF
TRBJ1-2,TRBV5-4,TRBD1,.,TGTGCCAGCAGTCCTAGAACCCAAACAGGGGTAGTAGGCTACACCTTC,CASSPRTQTGVVGYTF
TRBJ2-7,TRBV5-4,TRBD2,.,TGTGCCAGCAGCGTATATTCCGGGACTAGGGGTCTCGAGCAGTACTTC,CASSVYSGTRGLEQYF
TRBJ2-1,TRBV7-6,.,.,TGTGCCAGCAGCTTAGGGGGCTATGAGCAGTTCTTC,CASSLGGYEQFF
TRBJ1-4,TRBV30,.,.,TGTGCCTGGAGGGACAGCTACAATTCAAATGAAAAACTGTTTTTT,CAWRDSYNSNEKLFF
TRBJ2-1,TRBV30,.,.,TGTGCCTGGAGTGTATTCGTGGCAGGGAATTACAATGAGCAGTTCTTC,CAWSVFVAGNYNEQFF
TRBJ2-1,TRBV19,TRBD1,.,TGTGCCAGTATCCGACAGGGGGCTGGCAGCTCCTACAATGAGCAGTTCTTC,CASIRQGAGSSYNEQFF
TRBJ2-5,TRBV11-1,.,.,TGTGCCAGCAGCGCAGCACAGGCTGTTCGAGAGACCCAGTACTTC,CASSAAQAVRETQYF
TRBJ1-1,TRBV5-1,.,.,TGCGCCAGCAGAAACCGTCCCATTTTATCCGGGGAAATGAACACTGAAGCTTTCTTT,CASRNRPILSGEMNTEAFF
TRBJ2-5,TRBV24-1,TRBD1,once,TGTGCCACCAGTGAGGGGACAGGGGGCGTGGAGACCCAGTACTTC,CATSEGTGGVETQYF
TRBJ1-4,TRBV21-1,.,.,TGTGCCAGCAGCAAATATCGGGTTGCTAATGAAAAACTGTTTTTT,CASSKYRVANEKLFF
TRBJ1-2,TRBV30,TRBD1,.,TGTGCCTGGACCCCGGGACAGGGGGCGTACGGCTACACCTTC,CAWTPGQGAYGYTF
TRBJ1-5,TRBV19,TRBD1,.,TGTGCCAGTAGTCCGGGACAGGGCCCCAATCAGCCCCAGCATTTT,CASSPGQGPNQPQHF
TRBJ1-3,TRBV5-4,TRBD1,.,TGTGCCAGCAGCGCCGAGACAGGGGGAAACACCATATATTTT,CASSAETGGNTIYF
TRBJ2-7,TRBV12-3/TRBV12-4,.,.,TGTGCCAGCGGGGTCGGGGACGAGCAGTACTTC,CASGVGDEQYF
TRBJ2-1,TRBV2,.,.,TGTGCCAGCGGGGACACCTCCTACAATGAGCAGTTCTTC,CASGDTSYNEQFF
TRBJ2-7,TRBV18,TRBD1,.,TGTGCCAGCACCCAGGGGGGACAGGGCTACGAGCAGTACTTC,CASTQGGQGYEQYF
TRBJ2-7,TRBV18,TRBD2,once,TGTGCCAGCTCACCACGTGGACTAGCGGGCTCCTACGAGCAGTACTTC,CASSPRGLAGSYEQYF
TRBJ1-1,TRBV5-4,.,.,TGTGCCAGCAGCTTACGGACAGAGAGCGCTATGAACACTGAAGCTTTCTTT,CASSLRTESAMNTEAFF
TRBJ2-1,TRBV18,TRBD2,once,TGTGCCAGCTCGTTCGGGAACGGACTAGCGGGAGGAGGGTCCTACAATGAGCAGTTCTTC,CASSFGNGLAGGGSYNEQFF
TRBJ2-1,TRBV4-1,.,.,TGCGCCAGCAGCCAAGATATGGGCCTTGGGCTATACAATGAGCAGTTCTTC,CASSQDMGLGLYNEQFF